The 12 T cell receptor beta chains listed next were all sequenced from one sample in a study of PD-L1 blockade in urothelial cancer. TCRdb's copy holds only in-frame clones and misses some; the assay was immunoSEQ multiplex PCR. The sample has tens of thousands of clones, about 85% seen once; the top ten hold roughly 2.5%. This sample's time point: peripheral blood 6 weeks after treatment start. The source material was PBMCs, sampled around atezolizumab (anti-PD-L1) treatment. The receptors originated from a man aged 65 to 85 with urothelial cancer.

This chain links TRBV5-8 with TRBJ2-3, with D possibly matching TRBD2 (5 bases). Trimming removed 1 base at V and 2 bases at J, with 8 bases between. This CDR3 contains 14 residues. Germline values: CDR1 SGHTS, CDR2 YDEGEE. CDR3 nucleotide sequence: TGTGCCAGCAGCTTGCTAGCCCTCACAGATACGCAGTATTTT. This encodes CASSLLALTDTQYF.

CDR3 protein: CASSQSYYRVSNSPLHF. The CDR3 region has the DNA TGCGCCAGCAGCCAATCTTACTACAGGGTTTCGAATTCACCCCTCCACTTT. The J gene is TRBJ1-6, the V gene TRBV4-1; D possibly corresponds to TRBD1 (6 bases). Germline values: CDR1 MGHRA, CDR2 YSYEKL. With 2 bases removed from V and 7 bases from J, the gap between germline ends came to 18 bases. This CDR3 spans 17 amino acids.

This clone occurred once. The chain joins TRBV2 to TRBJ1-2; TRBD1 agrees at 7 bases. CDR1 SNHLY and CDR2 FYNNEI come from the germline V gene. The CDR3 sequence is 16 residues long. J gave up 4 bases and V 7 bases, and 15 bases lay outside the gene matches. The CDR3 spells CASNRDSGPQLYGYTF. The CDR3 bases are TGTGCCAGCAACCGGGACAGCGGCCCTCAACTCTATGGCTACACCTTC. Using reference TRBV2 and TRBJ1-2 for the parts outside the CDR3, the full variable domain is EPEVTQTPSHQVTQMGQEVILRCVPISNHLYFYWYRQILGQKVEFLVSFYNNEISEKSEIFDDQFSVERPDGSNFTLKIRSTKLEDSAMYFCASNRDSGPQLYGYTFGSGTRLTVV.

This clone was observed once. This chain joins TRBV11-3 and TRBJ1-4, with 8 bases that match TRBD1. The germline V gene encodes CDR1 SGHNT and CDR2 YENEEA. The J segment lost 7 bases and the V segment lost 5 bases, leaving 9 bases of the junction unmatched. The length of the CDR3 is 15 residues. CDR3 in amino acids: CASSPPGDRGEKLFF. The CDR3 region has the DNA TGTGCCAGCAGCCCCCCGGGCGACAGGGGTGAAAAACTGTTTTTT.

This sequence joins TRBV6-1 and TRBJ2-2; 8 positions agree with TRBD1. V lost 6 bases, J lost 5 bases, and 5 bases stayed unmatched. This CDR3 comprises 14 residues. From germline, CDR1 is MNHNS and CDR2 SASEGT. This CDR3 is CASRTDRETGELFF. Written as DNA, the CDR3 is TGTGCCAGCAGGACGGACAGGGAAACCGGGGAGCTGTTTTTT.

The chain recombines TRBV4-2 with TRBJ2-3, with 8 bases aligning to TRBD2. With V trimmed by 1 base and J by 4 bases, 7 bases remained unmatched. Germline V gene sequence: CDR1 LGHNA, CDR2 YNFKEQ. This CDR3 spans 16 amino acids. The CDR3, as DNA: TGTGCCAGCAGCCAAGGGAATAGCGGGATGGCAGATACGCAGTATTTT. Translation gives CASSQGNSGMADTQYF.

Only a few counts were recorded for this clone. For the CDR3, the DNA is TGTGCCAGCAGCGGAGAGCATATGAACACTGAAGCTTTCTTT. It encodes CASSGEHMNTEAFF. The chain has TRBV5-4 and TRBJ1-1; D remains unclear. CDR1 is SGHNT, CDR2 YYREEE, per germline (reference sequence). CDR3 length: 14 residues. V lost 4 bases and J 0 bases, leaving 10 bases between the germline ends.

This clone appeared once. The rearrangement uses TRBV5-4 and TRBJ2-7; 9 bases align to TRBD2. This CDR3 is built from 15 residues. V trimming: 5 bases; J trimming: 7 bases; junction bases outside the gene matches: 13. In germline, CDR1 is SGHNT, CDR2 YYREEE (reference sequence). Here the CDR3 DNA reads TGTGCCAGCAGTGACGGGACTAGCAGAAGGGGAGAGCAGTACTTC. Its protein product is CASSDGTSRRGEQYF. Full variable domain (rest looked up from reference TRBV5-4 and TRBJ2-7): ETGVTQSPTHLIKTRGQQVTLRCSSQSGHNTVSWYQQALGQGPQFIFQYYREEENGRGNFPPRFSGLQFPNYSSELNVNALELDDSALYLCASSDGTSRRGEQYFGPGTRLTVT.

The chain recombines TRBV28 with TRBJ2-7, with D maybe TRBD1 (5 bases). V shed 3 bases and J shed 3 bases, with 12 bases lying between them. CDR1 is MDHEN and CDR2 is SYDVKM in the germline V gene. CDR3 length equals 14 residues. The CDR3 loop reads CASSLAGMVYEQYF. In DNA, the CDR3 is TGTGCCAGCAGTTTGGCAGGGATGGTCTACGAGCAGTACTTC.

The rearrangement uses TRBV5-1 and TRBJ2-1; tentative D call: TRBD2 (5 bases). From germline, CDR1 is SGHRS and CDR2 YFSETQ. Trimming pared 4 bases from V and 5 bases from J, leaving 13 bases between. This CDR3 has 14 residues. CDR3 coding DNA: TGCGCCAGCAGCATGGGGAGTTATAACAATGAGCAGTTCTTC. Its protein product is CASSMGSYNNEQFF.

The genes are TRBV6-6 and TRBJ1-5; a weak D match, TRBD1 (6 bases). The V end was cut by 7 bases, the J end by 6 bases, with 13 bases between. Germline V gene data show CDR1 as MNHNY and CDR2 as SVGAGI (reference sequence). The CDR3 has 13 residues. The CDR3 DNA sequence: TGTGCCAGCAAAGGGGGGGCGGGTCAGCCCCAGCATTTT. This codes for CASKGGAGQPQHF.

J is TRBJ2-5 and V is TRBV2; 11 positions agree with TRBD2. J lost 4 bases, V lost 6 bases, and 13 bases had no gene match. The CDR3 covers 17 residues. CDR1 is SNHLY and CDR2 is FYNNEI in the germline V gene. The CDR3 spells CASRAIPLAGGSETQYF. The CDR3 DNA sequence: TGTGCCAGCAGAGCTATACCTCTAGCGGGAGGTTCAGAGACCCAGTACTTC.